The next 17 T cell receptor beta chains were all read from a single sample in a study of T cells in Graves' hyperthyroidism and ophthalmopathy. RNA transcripts were the template for amplifying TCR beta CDR3 regions. First-round RT-PCR targeting the TCR CDR3 was performed with the HTBI primer set. MiXCR, run by TCRdb on the multiplex PCR reads, gives a single entry per CDR3 protein. This table holds fewer than 850,000 distinct CDR3 sequences, around 16% found once. Sequenced sample: blood. Receptors were obtained from a man over 45 with Graves' hyperthyroidism.

There are many counts of this clonotype. This sequence joins TRBV28 and TRBJ2-7; perhaps TRBD2 as D (5 bases). CDR3 length: 14 residues. Germline assignment: CDR1 MDHEN and CDR2 SYDVKM. V was pared by 6 bases and J by 0 bases, with 12 bases between. Here the CDR3 DNA reads TGTGCCAGCAGCCCGACTATTATCTCCTACGAGCAGTACTTC. Translated: CASSPTIISYEQYF.

This clonotype was observed at least ten times. The chain uses TRBV28 and TRBJ2-3; 11 nucleotides agree with TRBD2. The germline V gene encodes CDR1 MDHEN and CDR2 SYDVKM. Losses at the gene ends were 9 bases for V and 6 bases for J; bases not matched to a gene: 11. This CDR3 comprises 15 residues. CDR3 nucleotides: TGTGCCAGTAGAGGAATAGCGGGAGGGAGGGATACGCAGTATTTT. Translated: CASRGIAGGRDTQYF.

The sample holds a few counts of this clonotype. The chain is built from TRBV28 and TRBJ1-4; D gene uncertain. This CDR3 is 15 amino acids long. Germline V gives CDR1 MDHEN, CDR2 SYDVKM. Trimming stripped 4 bases from V and 5 bases from J, with 14 bases between. The CDR3 DNA sequence: TGTGCCAGCAGTTCACCCCCCACCGGGAATGAAAAACTGTTTTTT. It codes for CASSSPPTGNEKLFF.

This clonotype was observed a handful of times. J is TRBJ1-1 and V is TRBV28, with a weak D call TRBD1 (5 bases). The germline V gene encodes CDR1 MDHEN and CDR2 SYDVKM. Trimming removed 1 base from V and 5 bases from J, with 11 bases in between. This CDR3 region has 14 residues. This CDR3 is CASSLLGEYTEAFF. The CDR3 DNA reads TGTGCCAGCAGTTTATTGGGGGAGTATACTGAAGCTTTCTTT. The full variable domain, rest sourced from reference TRBV28 and TRBJ1-1, is DVKVTQSSRYLVKRTGEKVFLECVQDMDHENMFWYRQDPGLGLRLIYFSYDVKMKEKGDIPEGYSVSREKKERFSLILESASTNQTSMYLCASSLLGEYTEAFFGQGTRLTVV.

This clonotype has ten or more counts. The gene calls are TRBV11-2 and TRBJ2-3; TRBD2 might be the D (6 bases). The germline V and J ends were trimmed by 8 bases and 0 bases, with 15 bases remaining between them. The CDR3 has 15 amino acids. Germline CDR1 and CDR2: SGHAT and FQNNGV. CDR3: CASSKWDSSTDTQYF. CDR3 bases: TGTGCCAGCTCCAAGTGGGACTCTAGCACAGATACGCAGTATTTT.

This clonotype has a count of ten or more. CDR3 DNA: TGTGCCAGCAGGCTGACGACTATAAGCAATCAGCCCCAGCATTTT. Translation gives CASRLTTISNQPQHF. This chain links TRBV6-1 with TRBJ1-5; no definite D call. The V end was cut by 6 bases, the J end by 1 base, with 13 bases between. Germline V gene lookup returns CDR1 MNHNS and CDR2 SASEGT. The CDR3 contains 15 residues.

V and J are TRBV19 and TRBJ1-2, with TRBD1 identical over 9 bases. V was pared by 4 bases and J by 8 bases, with 14 bases of the junction left unmatched. In germline, CDR1 is LNHDA, CDR2 SQIVND (reference sequence). The CDR3 runs 16 residues. The chain's CDR3 is CASSTRTDWTGEGYTF. The CDR3, as DNA: TGTGCCAGTAGTACCCGAACCGACTGGACAGGGGAGGGCTACACCTTC.

This clonotype was detected a few times. This chain connects TRBV2 to TRBJ2-7, with 12 bases identical to TRBD1. CDR1 and CDR2 (germline): SNHLY, FYNNEI. The junction had 9 bases not matched to a gene; V was cut back by 8 bases and J by 4 bases. The CDR3 loop spans 15 amino acids. CDR3 coding DNA: TGTGCCAGCGGACCCCGGGACAGGGGGCATTACGAGCAGTACTTC. Protein product: CASGPRDRGHYEQYF.

This clonotype was detected ten times or more. The chain carries TRBV27 and TRBJ2-3; 14 bases are shared with TRBD2. There are 17 residues in the CDR3. J lost 1 base, V lost 2 bases, and 2 bases had no gene match. Germline CDR1 MNHEY, CDR2 SMNVEV (reference sequence). The CDR3 nucleotides read TGTGCCAGCAGTTTAGCGGGACTAGCGGGAGGCACAGATACGCAGTATTTT. This translates into CASSLAGLAGGTDTQYF.

This clonotype was counted between two and nine times. The chain uses TRBV12-3 or TRBV12-4 and TRBJ2-7; possible D gene TRBD2, 6 bases. With 3 bases removed from V and 3 bases from J, the gap between germline ends came to 15 bases. The CDR3 consists of 15 residues. The CDR3 bases are TGTGCCAGCAGTTTTGTAACGGGAGTCATCTACGAGCAGTACTTC. It is translated as CASSFVTGVIYEQYF.

This chain connects TRBV19 to TRBJ2-3, with D uncertain. The germline V and J ends were trimmed by 7 bases and 0 bases, with 14 bases remaining between them. The CDR3 is 15 residues long. CDR1 is LNHDA and CDR2 is SQIVND in the germline V gene (reference sequence). The CDR3 coding sequence is TGTGCCAGTACATACCGTGCATCTAGCACAGATACGCAGTATTTT. This codes for CASTYRASSTDTQYF.

The table lists this clonotype with a few counts. The V gene is TRBV28, the J gene TRBJ2-2, with 9 bases that match TRBD1. The CDR3 is 14 amino acids. The ends lost 4 bases at V and 7 bases at J; junction bases unmatched: 4. The V gene's germline CDR1 is MDHEN and CDR2 SYDVKM. The CDR3, as DNA: TGTGCCAGCAGTTCGGGACAGGGAAACGGGGAGCTGTTTTTT. Residues: CASSSGQGNGELFF.

This clonotype was counted only a few times. This chain connects TRBV12-3 or TRBV12-4 to TRBJ1-3; the D gene is possibly TRBD1 (6 bases). V lost 11 bases and J 0 bases, leaving 17 bases between the germline ends. This CDR3 has 15 amino acids. The CDR3: CARTSNRDSGNTIYF. CDR3 coding DNA: TGTGCCCGCACTTCAAACAGGGACTCTGGAAACACCATATATTTT.

This clonotype was seen more than once but under ten times. The rearrangement links TRBV20-1 to TRBJ1-6; 8 positions match TRBD1. CDR3 length equals 16 residues. V was clipped by 0 bases and J by 8 bases; unmatched bases: 9. Germline V gives CDR1 DFQATT, CDR2 SNEGSKA (reference sequence). CDR3 in DNA: TGCAGTGCTAGAGATCCCTTCAGGGGGCCTTATTCACCCCTCCACTTT. Translated, it gives CSARDPFRGPYSPLHF.

The table lists this clonotype with a few counts. This sequence joins TRBV20-1 and TRBJ2-1; 7 nucleotides line up with TRBD2. This CDR3 is built from 14 residues. Germline V gene data show CDR1 as DFQATT and CDR2 as SNEGSKA (reference sequence). V lost 3 bases to trimming and J lost 2 bases; unmatched junction nucleotides: 4. CDR3 loop: CSASYSGPYNEQFF. The CDR3 bases are TGCAGTGCTAGTTATAGCGGGCCCTACAATGAGCAGTTCTTC.

This clonotype has a handful of counts. The gene calls are TRBV12-5 and TRBJ2-1; 9 bases are shared with TRBD1. The germline V gene has CDR1 LGHNT and CDR2 FRNRAP. V gave up 6 bases and J gave up 8 bases; unmatched junction bases: 11. This CDR3 region has 15 residues. This CDR3 is CASGSPGQGIYEQFF. CDR3 nucleotide sequence: TGTGCTAGTGGGTCCCCGGGACAGGGCATCTATGAGCAGTTCTTC.

The V gene is TRBV7-3, the J gene TRBJ1-3, with a tentative D call TRBD1 (5 bases). V lost 5 bases to trimming and J lost 4 bases, with 12 bases between them. CDR3 length: 14 amino acids. The germline V gene has CDR1 SGHTA and CDR2 FQGTGA. CDR3: CASSPGTLGNTIYF. The CDR3 DNA follows: TGTGCCAGCAGCCCCGGGACCCTCGGAAACACCATATATTTT.